Listed here are 10 T cell receptor beta chains from one sample, sequenced in a study of blood T cells in healthy people across ages. It was with a sample-barcoded 5' primer and a J-beta primer mix that a second PCR of about 7 to 12 cycles was run. One entry per CDR3 protein, called by TCRdb with MiXCR from the 5' RACE reads. The data contain more than 1,400,000 distinct CDR3 sequences, around 42% of them singletons. The material sequenced was blood. These receptor sequences come from a woman between 18 and 30 years old in good health.

The chain uses TRBV11-2 and TRBJ2-3; tentative D call: TRBD2 (6 bases). The CDR3 runs to 14 residues. Germline CDR1 and CDR2: SGHAT and FQNNGV. The V end was cut by 8 bases, the J end by 6 bases, with 18 bases between. The CDR3 DNA is TGTGCCAGCGTGGGACTGGAGGGTGGTGATACGCAGTATTTT. This translates into CASVGLEGGDTQYF.

V gene TRBV29-1 combines with J gene TRBJ2-2; TRBD2 is a possible D gene (5 bases). The CDR3 spans 14 residues. CDR1 and CDR2 (germline): SQVTM, ANQGSEA. V lost 4 bases and J 6 bases, leaving 15 bases between the germline ends. This chain's CDR3 is CSVGRPSGSGELFF. DNA for the CDR3: TGCAGCGTTGGTCGCCCGTCGGGGTCCGGGGAGCTGTTTTTT.

The rearrangement links TRBV5-1 to TRBJ1-2; 7 bases agree with TRBD1. The junction had 10 bases not matched to a gene; V was cut back by 5 bases and J by 0 bases. CDR1 SGHRS and CDR2 YFSETQ come from the germline V gene. CDR3 length: 16 residues. CDR3 coding DNA: TGCGCCAGCAGTATGGGGGACAGAGAAGCTAACTATGGCTACACCTTC. The encoded protein is CASSMGDREANYGYTF.

This chain connects TRBV14 to TRBJ2-1; TRBD2 matches at 13 bases. This CDR3 spans 16 amino acids. Germline CDR1 and CDR2: SGHDN and FVKESK. Unmatched junction bases numbered 12, after V lost 9 bases and J lost 7 bases. Here the CDR3 reads CASHGKLAGGKNEQFF. The CDR3 DNA reads TGTGCCAGTCATGGGAAACTAGCGGGGGGGAAGAATGAGCAGTTCTTC.

The chain is built from TRBV2 and TRBJ2-7; 11 nucleotides agree with TRBD2. CDR3 size: 14 residues. CDR1 is SNHLY and CDR2 is FYNNEI in the germline V gene. With 8 bases clipped from V and 4 bases from J, the junction kept 7 bases outside the gene matches. The CDR3 DNA follows: TGTGCCAGCGGAATGGGACTAGCGGAGTACGAGCAGTACTTC. Amino acids: CASGMGLAEYEQYF.

J is TRBJ1-2 and V is TRBV12-3 or TRBV12-4; 7 nucleotides line up with TRBD1. J lost 10 bases, V lost 3 bases, and 17 bases had no gene match. This CDR3 is 16 amino acids long. The chain's CDR3 is CASSLGGTVQIRVYTF. The CDR3 DNA sequence: TGTGCCAGCAGTTTGGGGGGGACAGTCCAAATCCGGGTCTACACCTTC.

The chain links TRBV4-2 to TRBJ2-3; 14 nucleotides align to TRBD2. Looked up from germline, CDR1 is LGHNA and CDR2 is YNFKEQ. The CDR3 runs 15 residues. V was clipped by 4 bases and J by 6 bases; unmatched bases: 3. The CDR3 protein is CASSPGTSGSDTQYF. CDR3 in DNA: TGTGCCAGCAGCCCGGGGACTAGCGGGAGTGATACGCAGTATTTT.

The genes are TRBV20-1 and TRBJ1-3; tentatively, D is TRBD1 (6 bases). CDR3 length: 17 residues. Trimming left V 1 base short and J 0 bases short, with 16 bases between. Germline V lookup: CDR1 DFQATT, CDR2 SNEGSKA (reference sequence). The CDR3 reads CSARGIRTGSSGNTIYF. In nucleotides, the CDR3 is TGCAGTGCTAGAGGAATAAGAACAGGGAGCTCTGGAAACACCATATATTTT.

This clonotype has a handful of counts. J is TRBJ2-3 and V is TRBV20-1; possibly TRBD2 for D (6 bases). Looked up from germline, CDR1 is DFQATT and CDR2 is SNEGSKA (reference sequence). The CDR3 is 14 residues long. V lost 3 bases and J 0 bases, leaving 10 bases between the germline ends. The CDR3 DNA follows: TGCAGTGCTAGCGGGAGCACTAGCACAGATACGCAGTATTTT. Translated: CSASGSTSTDTQYF.

The CDR3 spells CASSWDRVPEAFF. Written as DNA, the CDR3 is TGCGCCAGCAGCTGGGACAGGGTGCCTGAAGCTTTCTTT. The V call is TRBV5-1, the J call TRBJ1-1; 9 positions match TRBD1. V lost 3 bases to trimming and J lost 6 bases; unmatched junction nucleotides: 3. This CDR3 has 13 amino acids. Germline values: CDR1 SGHRS, CDR2 YFSETQ.